This T cell receptor (beta chain) derives from a study of breast tumors, draining lymph nodes, adjacent tissues. Study observations and caveats: Compared with lymph nodes, tumors were less diverse; compared with nontumor tissue, more.

The CDR3 loop spans 14 amino acids. The V gene's germline CDR1 is DFQATT and CDR2 SNEGSKA (reference sequence). V lost 3 bases, J lost 6 bases, and 4 bases stayed unmatched. This clonotype appeared many times. Antigen unknown. Using its own MiXCR run on the multiplex PCR reads, TCRdb lists one record per CDR3 protein. The sample records 200,000 to 250,000 distinct CDR3 sequences, about 34% being singletons. Breast cancer patients provided tissue from their axillary draining lymph nodes. The clonotype originates from a female donor with breast cancer. Some clones in this sample may be carry-over from other donors' samples. The chain employs TRBV20-1 and TRBJ2-7, with 14 bases fitting TRBD2. The specimen sequenced was axillary lymph node tissue. The CDR3, as DNA: TGCAGTGCTAGCATGGGACTAGCGGGAGTCGAGCAGTACTTC. Encoded protein: CSASMGLAGVEQYF.